This T cell receptor (beta chain) is from a study of human T cells and chemical hapten exposure. Study-wide results and limits: The donor cohort had alopecia, so its immune response may not match that of healthy people. Versus controls, significantly more large CDR3 similarity clusters arose from expanded TCRs. There was no change with DPC sensitization in TCRs above 1 in 1000 frequency.

As concerns this clonotype: Its antigen is unidentified.

Time point reported: patch test 2, 6 weeks after DPC sensitization. Treatment here: therapeutic diphenylcyclopropenone sensitization with weekly scalp DPC. Separate cDNA molecules received unique molecular identifiers, which the library attached to them. TCRdb recomputed calls from the RACE reads with MiXCR, one row per CDR3 protein. Among about 140,000 distinct CDR3 sequences listed, 12% were seen once. Per germline, CDR1 SGHTA and CDR2 FQGNSA. V was clipped by 4 bases and J by 2 bases, with 12 bases between them. CDR3 length: 14 amino acids. The TCR originated in a woman in her 50s with alopecia areata. Some clones in this sample may be carry-over from other donors' samples. Source: whole blood, taken in connection with sensitization to the hapten diphenylcyclopropenone (DPC). The chain joins TRBV7-2 to TRBJ2-7; the D is unclear. The CDR3: CASSSRPSPYEQYF. Here the CDR3 DNA reads TGTGCCAGCAGCTCCAGGCCCTCCCCCTACGAGCAGTACTTC.